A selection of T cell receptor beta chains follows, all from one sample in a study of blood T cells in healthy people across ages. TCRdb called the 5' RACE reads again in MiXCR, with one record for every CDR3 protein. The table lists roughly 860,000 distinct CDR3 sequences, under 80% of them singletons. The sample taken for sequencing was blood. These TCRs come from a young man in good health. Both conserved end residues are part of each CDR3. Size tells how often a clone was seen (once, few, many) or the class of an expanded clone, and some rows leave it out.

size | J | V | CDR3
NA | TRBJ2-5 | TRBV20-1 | CSAREVNRDPAWQTQYF
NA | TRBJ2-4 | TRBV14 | CASSRRGVAKNIQYF
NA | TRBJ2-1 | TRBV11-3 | CASSLDSGTSGSNEQFF
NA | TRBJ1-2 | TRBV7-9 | CASSLGSPEVVGYGYTF
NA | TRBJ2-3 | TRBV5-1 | CASSLPGLGTDTQYF
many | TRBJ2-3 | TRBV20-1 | CGSSTDTQYF
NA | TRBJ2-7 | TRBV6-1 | CASSPRDLAYEQYF
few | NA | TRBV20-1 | CSARDRATLLYEQYF
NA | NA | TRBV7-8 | CASSLAGPLQETQYF
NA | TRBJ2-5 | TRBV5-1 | CASSFWASGGETQYF
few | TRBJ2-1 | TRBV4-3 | CASSQNPTSSGANEQFF
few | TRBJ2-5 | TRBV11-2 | CASSPLSVETQYF
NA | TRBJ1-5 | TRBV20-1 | CSAKSILGNQPQHF
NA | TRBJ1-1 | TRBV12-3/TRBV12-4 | CASSFRPGWDTEAFF
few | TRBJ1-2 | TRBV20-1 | CSAPKDYGYTF
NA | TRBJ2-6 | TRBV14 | CASSNRDSYSGANVLTF
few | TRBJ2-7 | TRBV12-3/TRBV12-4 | CASSLPGVAQYF
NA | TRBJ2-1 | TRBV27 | CASSVAGGYYNGQFF
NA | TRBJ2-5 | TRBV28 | CASNLRDRGGETQYF
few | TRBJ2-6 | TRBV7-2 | CASSLFPALSGANVLTF
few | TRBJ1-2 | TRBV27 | CASSLSRAGGSGYTF
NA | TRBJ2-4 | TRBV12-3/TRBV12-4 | CASSLRGQAKNIQYF
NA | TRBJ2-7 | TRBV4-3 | CASSPTALAGDSYEQYF
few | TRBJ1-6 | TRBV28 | CATREVNSPLHF
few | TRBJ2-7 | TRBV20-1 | CSAPEGGLAVHEQYF
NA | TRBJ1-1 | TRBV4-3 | CASSHAWGQGSEAFF
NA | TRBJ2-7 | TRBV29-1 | CSVGGSRQTYEQYF
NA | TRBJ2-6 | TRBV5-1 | CASSAKEVSGANVLTF
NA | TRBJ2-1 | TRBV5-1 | CASSSTSGGAYEQFF
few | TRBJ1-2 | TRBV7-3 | CASSSRTGKSYGYTF
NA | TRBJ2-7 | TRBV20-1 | CSVRVGAATYEQYF
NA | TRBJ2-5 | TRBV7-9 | CASSFGTAEQYF
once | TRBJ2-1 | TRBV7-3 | CASSDSWGEQFF
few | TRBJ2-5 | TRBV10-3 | CAISESPGGKETQYF
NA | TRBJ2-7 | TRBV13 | CASSIQGALPNEQYF
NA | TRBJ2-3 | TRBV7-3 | CASIPGLAGGLATDTQYF
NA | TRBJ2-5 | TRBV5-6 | CASTTEGLAAQETQYF
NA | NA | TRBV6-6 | CASDSGPRGHEQYF
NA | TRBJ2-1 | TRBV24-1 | CATSKGGYNEQFF
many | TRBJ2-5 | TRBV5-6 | CASSLIGTGDFGETQYF
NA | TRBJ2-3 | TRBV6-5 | CASSLLGYGTDTQYF
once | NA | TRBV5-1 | CASSADQNRNEQYF
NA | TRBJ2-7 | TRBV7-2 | CASSQIAGTYEQYF
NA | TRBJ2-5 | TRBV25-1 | CASSDDRGPITQYF
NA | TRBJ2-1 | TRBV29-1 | CSVSTSGIRTLNEQFF
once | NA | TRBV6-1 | CASSSITGGAYEQYF
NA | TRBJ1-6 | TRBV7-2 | CASSPKGHVYNSPLHF
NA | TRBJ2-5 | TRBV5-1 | CASSFSGGTQETQYF
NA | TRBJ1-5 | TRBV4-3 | CASSQDPRFNQPQHF
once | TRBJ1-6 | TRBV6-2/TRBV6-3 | CASSSLYSPLHF
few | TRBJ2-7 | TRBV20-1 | CSANLPGGYYEQYF
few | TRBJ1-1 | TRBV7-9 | CASSRDSNPTEAFF